This T cell receptor (beta chain) was retrieved from a study of T cell responses to AZD1222 COVID-19 vaccine. This clone was found once. The assay was immunoSEQ multiplex PCR, and TCRdb's table has in-frame clones only and misses some. The data hold 110,000 to 150,000 clones, with roughly 90% observed a single time. Trimming cost V 4 bases and J 3 bases, with 14 bases left between them. In germline, CDR1 is SGHDT, CDR2 YYEEEE. The length of the CDR3 is 15 residues. The sequence was obtained from an adult in good health. Sequencing was performed on peripheral blood, taken on day 0 of AZD1222 vaccination. The chain uses TRBV5-6 and TRBJ1-3; D unclear. CDR3 DNA sequence: TGTGCCAGCAGCAAATATGGACGGATTGGAAACACCATATATTTT. Protein: CASSKYGRIGNTIYF. The entire variable domain, with the rest obtained from reference TRBV5-6 and TRBJ1-3, is as follows: DAGVTQSPTHLIKTRGQQVTLRCSPKSGHDTVSWYQQALGQGPQFIFQYYEEEERQRGNFPDRFSGHQFPNYSSELNVNALLLGDSALYLCASSKYGRIGNTIYFGEGSWLTVV.